The 10 T cell receptor beta chains reported below all come from one sample, sequenced in a study of T cell responses to AZD1222 COVID-19 vaccine. Assay used: immunoSEQ multiplex PCR; TCRdb lists only in-frame clones, some missing. The sample has 89,000 or so clones, about nine tenths seen once. The sample in question was peripheral blood, obtained 28 days after the second AZD1222 dose. The receptors stem from an adult who received the AZD1222 COVID-19 vaccine.

The chain links TRBV27 to TRBJ1-5; D gene uncertain. This CDR3 is 16 amino acids long. Trimming left V 0 bases short and J 0 bases short, with 9 bases between. Germline V CDR1 and CDR2: MNHEY, SMNVEV (reference sequence). The DNA of the CDR3 is TGTGCCAGCAGTTTATCCCCGGGCTATAGCAATCAGCCCCAGCATTTT. Translation gives CASSLSPGYSNQPQHF.

The chain joins TRBV4-1 to TRBJ2-1, with D perhaps matching TRBD1 (6 bases). The CDR3 has 17 amino acids. Germline CDR1 and CDR2: MGHRA and YSYEKL. Trimming removed 3 bases at V and 0 bases at J, with 15 bases between. CDR3 in DNA: TGCGCCAGCAGCCAGTCCGAAGGGGGAACCTCCTACAATGAGCAGTTCTTC. Translated, it gives CASSQSEGGTSYNEQFF.

The rearrangement links TRBV6-5 to TRBJ1-1; D may be TRBD1 (6 bases). Per germline, CDR1 MNHEY and CDR2 SVGAGI. V lost 5 bases and J 1 base, leaving 11 bases between the germline ends. This CDR3 comprises 14 residues. The CDR3 is CASSNMGQNTEAFF. The CDR3 coding sequence is TGTGCCAGCAGTAACATGGGACAGAACACTGAAGCTTTCTTT.

This sequence joins TRBV11-3 and TRBJ2-7; D call uncertain. CDR3 length equals 12 residues. Deletions cut 3 bases from V and 6 bases from J, with 9 bases between. Germline V CDR1 and CDR2: SGHNT, YENEEA. CDR3 nucleotides: TGTGCCAGCAGCTTTTCCAACTCCGAGCAGTACTTC. It yields the protein CASSFSNSEQYF.

This chain connects TRBV6-5 to TRBJ1-1, with a weak D call TRBD1 (5 bases). The CDR3 length is 12 residues. Deletions cut 6 bases from V and 7 bases from J, with 12 bases between. The germline gives CDR1 MNHEY, CDR2 SVGAGI. The chain's CDR3 is CASSRLDNEAFF. In DNA, the CDR3 is TGTGCCAGCAGCCGTTTGGACAATGAAGCTTTCTTT.

The V call is TRBV5-4, the J call TRBJ2-5; D is unresolved. The CDR3 consists of 14 residues. The V and J ends lost 0 bases and 2 bases respectively, with 8 bases between them. CDR1 is SGHNT and CDR2 is YYREEE in the germline V gene (reference sequence). CDR3 residues: CASSLESTQETQYF. The DNA for the CDR3 is TGTGCCAGCAGCTTGGAAAGCACACAAGAGACCCAGTACTTC.

The V call is TRBV7-3, the J call TRBJ1-2; D remains unclear. In germline, CDR1 is SGHTA, CDR2 FQGTGA. The CDR3 spans 14 residues. V lost 3 bases to trimming and J lost 0 bases, with 8 bases between them. CDR3: CASSLGITNYGYTF. The DNA for the CDR3 is TGTGCCAGCAGCTTGGGCATCACTAACTATGGCTACACCTTC.

This chain links TRBV28 with TRBJ1-3, with D possibly matching TRBD1 (5 bases). CDR1 MDHEN and CDR2 SYDVKM come from the germline V gene. V was trimmed by 1 base and J by 0 bases, leaving 10 bases between them. This CDR3 contains 16 residues. The CDR3 DNA reads as TGTGCCAGCAGTTTATTCCGACAGCCCTCTGGAAACACCATATATTTT. It is translated as CASSLFRQPSGNTIYF.

The DNA for the CDR3 is TGTGCCAGCAGTTTATTCCAGGGAACCGGGGAGCTGTTTTTT. Amino acid sequence: CASSLFQGTGELFF. The chain joins TRBV27 to TRBJ2-2; perhaps TRBD1 as D (5 bases). Germline V CDR1 and CDR2: MNHEY, SMNVEV (reference sequence). With 1 base removed from V and 5 bases from J, the gap between germline ends came to 8 bases. The CDR3 runs 14 residues.

A remark on this clone: The sample contains more than one DNA sequence encoding this CDR3. The gene calls are TRBV7-9 and TRBJ2-7; D gene unclear. Trimming removed 3 bases at V and 0 bases at J, with 9 bases between. This CDR3 is built from 14 residues. The V gene's germline CDR1 is SEHNR and CDR2 FQNEAQ (reference sequence). CDR3 in DNA: TGTGCCAGCAGCTTCGGCCAGCCCTCCTACGAGCAGTACTTC. It codes for CASSFGQPSYEQYF.